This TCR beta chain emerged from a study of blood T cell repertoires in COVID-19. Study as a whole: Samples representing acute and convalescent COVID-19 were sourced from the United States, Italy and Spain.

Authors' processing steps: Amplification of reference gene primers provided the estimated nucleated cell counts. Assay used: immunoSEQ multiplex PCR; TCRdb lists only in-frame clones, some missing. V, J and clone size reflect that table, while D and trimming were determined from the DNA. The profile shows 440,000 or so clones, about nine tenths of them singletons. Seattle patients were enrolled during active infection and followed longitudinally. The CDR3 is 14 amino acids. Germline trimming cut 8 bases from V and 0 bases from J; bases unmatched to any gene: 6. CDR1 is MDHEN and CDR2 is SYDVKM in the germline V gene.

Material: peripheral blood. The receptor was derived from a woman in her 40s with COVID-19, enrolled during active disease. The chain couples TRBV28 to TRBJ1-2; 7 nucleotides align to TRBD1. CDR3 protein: CASQHRGSNYGYTF. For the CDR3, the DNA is TGTGCCAGCCAACACAGGGGTTCTAACTATGGCTACACCTTC.